This T cell receptor (beta chain) came from a study of cytomegalovirus exposure and HLA in healthy donors. Sequencing used immunoSEQ multiplex PCR; TCRdb keeps in-frame clones, though not all of them. The table lists almost 70,000 clones, over 95% of them singletons. CDR3 length: 18 residues. The table lists this clone with a count of one. This receptor was obtained from a woman aged 18-30 years in good health and CMV-seropositive. This chain connects TRBV21-1 to TRBJ1-5; the table's D call, TRBD1, was not checked against the DNA. TRBV21-1 is given as a pseudogene. The specimen sequenced was PBMCs. This CDR3 reads CASSPQDRVDRSNQPQHF. The CDR3 nucleotides read TGTGCCAGCAGCCCTCAAGACAGGGTTGATAGGAGCAATCAGCCCCAGCATTTT.